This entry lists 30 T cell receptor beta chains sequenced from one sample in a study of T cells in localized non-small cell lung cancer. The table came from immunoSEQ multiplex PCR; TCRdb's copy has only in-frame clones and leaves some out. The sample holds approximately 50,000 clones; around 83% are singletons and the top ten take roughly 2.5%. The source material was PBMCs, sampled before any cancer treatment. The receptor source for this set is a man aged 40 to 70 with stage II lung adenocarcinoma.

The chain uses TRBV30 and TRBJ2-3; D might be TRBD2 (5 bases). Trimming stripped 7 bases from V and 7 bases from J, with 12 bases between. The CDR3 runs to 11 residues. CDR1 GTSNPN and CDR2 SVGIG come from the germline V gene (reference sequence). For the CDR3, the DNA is TGTGCCTTAAAAGGACTCTATACGCAGTATTTT. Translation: CALKGLYTQYF. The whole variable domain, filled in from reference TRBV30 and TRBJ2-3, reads SQTIHQWPATLVQPVGSPLSLECTVEGTSNPNLYWYRQAAGRGLQLLFYSVGIGQISSEVPQNLSASRPQDRQFILSSKKLLLSDSGFYLCALKGLYTQYFGPGTRLTVL.

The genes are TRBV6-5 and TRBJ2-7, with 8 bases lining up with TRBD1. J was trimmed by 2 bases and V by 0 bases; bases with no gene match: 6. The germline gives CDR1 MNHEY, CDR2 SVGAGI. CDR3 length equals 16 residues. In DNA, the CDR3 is TGTGCCAGCAGTTACTCCGGGACAGGCCGAACCTACGAGCAGTACTTC. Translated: CASSYSGTGRTYEQYF.

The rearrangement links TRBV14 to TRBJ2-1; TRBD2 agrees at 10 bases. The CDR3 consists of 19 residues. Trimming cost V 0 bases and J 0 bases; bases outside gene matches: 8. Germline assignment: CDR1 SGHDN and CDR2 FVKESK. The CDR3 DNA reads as TGTGCCAGCAGCCAAGATCTAGCGGGGGACCTGAGCTCCTACAATGAGCAGTTCTTC. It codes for CASSQDLAGDLSSYNEQFF.

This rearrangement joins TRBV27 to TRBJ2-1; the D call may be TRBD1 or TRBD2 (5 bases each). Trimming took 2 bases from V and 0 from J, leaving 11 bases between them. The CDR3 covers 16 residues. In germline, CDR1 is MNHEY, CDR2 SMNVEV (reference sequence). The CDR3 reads CASSLNGAISYNEQFF. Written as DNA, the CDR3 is TGTGCCAGCAGTTTAAACGGGGCTATCTCCTACAATGAGCAGTTCTTC.

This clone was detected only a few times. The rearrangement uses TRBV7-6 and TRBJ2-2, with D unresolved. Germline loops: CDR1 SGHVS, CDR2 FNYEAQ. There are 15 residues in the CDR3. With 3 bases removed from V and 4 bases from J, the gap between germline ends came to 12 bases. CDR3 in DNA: TGTGCCAGCAGCTTTCGTAGTCTCCCCACCGGGGAGCTGTTTTTT. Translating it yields CASSFRSLPTGELFF.

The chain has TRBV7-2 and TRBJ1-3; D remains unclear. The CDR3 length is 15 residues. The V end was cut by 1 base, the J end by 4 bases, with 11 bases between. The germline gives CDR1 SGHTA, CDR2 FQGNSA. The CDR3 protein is CASSLGKGDGNTIYF. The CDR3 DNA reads TGTGCCAGCAGCTTAGGAAAGGGTGACGGAAACACCATATATTTT.

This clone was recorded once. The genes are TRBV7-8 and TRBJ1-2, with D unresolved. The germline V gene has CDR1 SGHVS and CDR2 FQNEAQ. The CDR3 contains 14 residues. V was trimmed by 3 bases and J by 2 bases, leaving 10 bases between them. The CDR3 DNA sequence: TGTGCCAGCAGCTTTCATCCGGAAAACTATGGCTACACCTTC. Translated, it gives CASSFHPENYGYTF.

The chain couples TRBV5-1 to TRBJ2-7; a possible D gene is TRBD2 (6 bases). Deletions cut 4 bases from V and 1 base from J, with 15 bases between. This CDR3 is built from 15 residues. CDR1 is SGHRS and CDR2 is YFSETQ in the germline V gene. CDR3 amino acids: CASSLAGSGSYEQYV. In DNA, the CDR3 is TGCGCCAGCAGCCTTGCGGGGTCCGGGTCCTACGAGCAGTACGTC.

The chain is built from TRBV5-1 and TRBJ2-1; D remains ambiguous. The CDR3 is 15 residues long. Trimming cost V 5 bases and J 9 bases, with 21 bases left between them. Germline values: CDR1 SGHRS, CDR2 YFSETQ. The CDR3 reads CASRGSNGPRSEQFF. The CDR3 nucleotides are TGCGCCAGCAGAGGATCGAACGGCCCTAGGAGTGAGCAGTTCTTC.

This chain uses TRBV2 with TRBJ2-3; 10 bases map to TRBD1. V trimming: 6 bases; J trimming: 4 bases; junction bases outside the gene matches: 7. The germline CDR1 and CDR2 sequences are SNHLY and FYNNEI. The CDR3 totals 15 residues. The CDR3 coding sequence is TGTGCCAGCAGCGCCGACAGGGGGCGCGCAGATACGCAGTATTTT. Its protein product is CASSADRGRADTQYF.

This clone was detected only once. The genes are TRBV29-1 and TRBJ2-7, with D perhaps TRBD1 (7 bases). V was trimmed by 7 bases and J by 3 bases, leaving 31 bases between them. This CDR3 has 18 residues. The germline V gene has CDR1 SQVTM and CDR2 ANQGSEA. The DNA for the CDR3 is TGCAGCGCTATTGACGAGACAGGGAGGCTCCCGTCGAACTACGAGCAGTACTTC. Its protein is CSAIDETGRLPSNYEQYF.

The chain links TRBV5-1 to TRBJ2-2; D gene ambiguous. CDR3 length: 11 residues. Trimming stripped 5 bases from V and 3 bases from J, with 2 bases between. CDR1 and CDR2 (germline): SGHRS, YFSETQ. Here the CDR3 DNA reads TGCGCCAGCAGTGACACCGGGGAGCTGTTTTTT. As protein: CASSDTGELFF.

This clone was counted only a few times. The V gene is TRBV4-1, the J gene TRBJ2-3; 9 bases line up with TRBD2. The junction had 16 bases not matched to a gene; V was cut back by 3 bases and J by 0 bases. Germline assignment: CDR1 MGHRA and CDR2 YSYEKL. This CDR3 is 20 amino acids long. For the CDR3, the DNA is TGCGCCAGCAGCCAGGATCCCCTAGCGGGGCACCAGTCTAGCACAGATACGCAGTATTTT. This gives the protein CASSQDPLAGHQSSTDTQYF.

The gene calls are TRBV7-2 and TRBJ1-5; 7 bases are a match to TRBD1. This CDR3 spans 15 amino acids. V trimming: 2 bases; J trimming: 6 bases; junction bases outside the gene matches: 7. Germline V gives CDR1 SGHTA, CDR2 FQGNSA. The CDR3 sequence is CASSLYRGVGQPQHF. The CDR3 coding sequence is TGTGCCAGCAGCTTATACAGGGGAGTGGGTCAGCCCCAGCATTTT.

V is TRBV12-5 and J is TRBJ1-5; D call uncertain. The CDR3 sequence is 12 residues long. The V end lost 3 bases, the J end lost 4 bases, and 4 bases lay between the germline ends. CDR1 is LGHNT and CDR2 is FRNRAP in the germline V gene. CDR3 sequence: CASGLGNQPQHF. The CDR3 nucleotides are TGTGCTAGTGGTTTAGGGAATCAGCCCCAGCATTTT.

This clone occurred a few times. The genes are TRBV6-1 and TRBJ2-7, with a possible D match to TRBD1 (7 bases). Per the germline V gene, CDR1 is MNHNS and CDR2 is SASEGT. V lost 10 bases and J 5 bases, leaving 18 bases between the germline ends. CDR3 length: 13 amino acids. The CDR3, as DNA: TGTGCCATCAAACCAGGGGGGATCCACGAGCAGTACTTC. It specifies CAIKPGGIHEQYF.

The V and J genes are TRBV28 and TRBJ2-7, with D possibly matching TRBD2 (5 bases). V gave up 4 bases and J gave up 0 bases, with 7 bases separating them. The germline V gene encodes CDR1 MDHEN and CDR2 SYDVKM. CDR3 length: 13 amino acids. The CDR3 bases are TGTGCCAGCAGTTCGGGGTCCTCCTACGAGCAGTACGTC. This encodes CASSSGSSYEQYV.

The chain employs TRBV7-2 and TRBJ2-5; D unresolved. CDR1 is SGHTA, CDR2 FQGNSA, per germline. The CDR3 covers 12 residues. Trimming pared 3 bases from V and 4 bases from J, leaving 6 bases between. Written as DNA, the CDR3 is TGTGCCAGCAGCTTCCGTCGAGAGACCCAGTACTTC. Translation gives CASSFRRETQYF.

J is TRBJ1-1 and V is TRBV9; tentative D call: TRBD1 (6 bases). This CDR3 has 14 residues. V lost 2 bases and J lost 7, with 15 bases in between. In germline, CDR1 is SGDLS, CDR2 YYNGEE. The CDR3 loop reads CASSVGPDSFEAFF. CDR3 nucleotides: TGTGCCAGCAGCGTCGGTCCGGACAGTTTTGAAGCTTTCTTT.

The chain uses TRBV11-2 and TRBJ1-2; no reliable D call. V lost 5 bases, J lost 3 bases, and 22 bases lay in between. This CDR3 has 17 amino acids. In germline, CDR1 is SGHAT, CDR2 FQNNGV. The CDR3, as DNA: TGTGCCAGCAGCGCGCTGGGTAGGAGGAGGGCAGACTATGGCTACACCTTC. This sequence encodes CASSALGRRRADYGYTF.

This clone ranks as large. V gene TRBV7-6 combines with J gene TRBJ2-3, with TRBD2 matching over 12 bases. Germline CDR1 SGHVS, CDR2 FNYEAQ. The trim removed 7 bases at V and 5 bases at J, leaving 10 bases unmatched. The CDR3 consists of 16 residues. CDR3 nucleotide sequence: TGTGCCAGCACCGAGGGGCCTAGCGGGGGGGAAGATACGCAGTATTTT. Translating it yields CASTEGPSGGEDTQYF.

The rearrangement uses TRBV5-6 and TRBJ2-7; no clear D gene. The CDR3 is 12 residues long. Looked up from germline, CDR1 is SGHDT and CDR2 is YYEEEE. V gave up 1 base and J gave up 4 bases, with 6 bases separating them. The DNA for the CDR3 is TGTGCCAGCAGCTTGAAGCTTTACGAGCAGTACTTC. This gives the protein CASSLKLYEQYF.

This CDR3 is CASSYQGPYSNQPQHF. CDR3 nucleotides: TGTGCCAGCAGTTACCAGGGACCCTATAGCAATCAGCCCCAGCATTTT. The genes are TRBV6-5 and TRBJ1-5, with a possible D match to TRBD1 (5 bases). This CDR3 is 16 amino acids long. V lost 2 bases and J 0 bases, leaving 11 bases between the germline ends. Germline V gene lookup returns CDR1 MNHEY and CDR2 SVGAGI.

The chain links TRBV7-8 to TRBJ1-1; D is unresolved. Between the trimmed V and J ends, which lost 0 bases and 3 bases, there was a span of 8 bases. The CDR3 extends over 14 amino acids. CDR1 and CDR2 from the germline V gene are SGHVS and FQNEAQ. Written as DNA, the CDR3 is TGTGCCAGCAGCTTAGCGTTAGGGTACACTGAAGCTTTCTTT. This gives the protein CASSLALGYTEAFF.

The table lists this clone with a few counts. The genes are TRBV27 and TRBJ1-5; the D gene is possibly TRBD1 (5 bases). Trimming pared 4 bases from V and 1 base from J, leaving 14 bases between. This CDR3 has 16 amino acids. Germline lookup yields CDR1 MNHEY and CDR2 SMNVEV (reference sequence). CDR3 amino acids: CASSYSGSTSNQPQHF. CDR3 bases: TGTGCCAGCAGTTACTCAGGGTCCACGAGCAATCAGCCCCAGCATTTT.

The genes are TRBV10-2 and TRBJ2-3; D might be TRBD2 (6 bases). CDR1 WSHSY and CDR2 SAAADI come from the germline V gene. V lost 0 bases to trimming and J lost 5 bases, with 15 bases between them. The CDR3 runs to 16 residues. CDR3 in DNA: TGCGCCAGCAGTGAGTCGAGCCCGGGACTGGGAGATACGCAGTATTTT. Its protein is CASSESSPGLGDTQYF.

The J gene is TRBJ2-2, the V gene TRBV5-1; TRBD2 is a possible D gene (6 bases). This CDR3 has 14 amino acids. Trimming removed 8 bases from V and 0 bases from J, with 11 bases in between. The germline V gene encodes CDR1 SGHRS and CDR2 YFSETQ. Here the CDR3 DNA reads TGCGCCAGTCGGGACTCCTCGAACACCGGGGAGCTGTTTTTT. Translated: CASRDSSNTGELFF.

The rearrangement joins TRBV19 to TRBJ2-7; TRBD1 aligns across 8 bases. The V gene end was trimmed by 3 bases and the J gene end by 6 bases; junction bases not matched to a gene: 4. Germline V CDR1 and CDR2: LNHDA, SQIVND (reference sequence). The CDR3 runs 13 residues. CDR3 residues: CASSIGQGSEQYF. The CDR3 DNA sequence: TGTGCCAGTAGTATTGGACAGGGAAGCGAGCAGTACTTC.

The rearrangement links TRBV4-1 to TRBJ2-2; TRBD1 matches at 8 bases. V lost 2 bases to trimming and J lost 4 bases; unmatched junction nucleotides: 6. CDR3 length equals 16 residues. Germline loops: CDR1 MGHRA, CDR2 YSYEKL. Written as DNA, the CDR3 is TGCGCCAGCAGCCAAAAGGGGACAGGAGGCACCGGGGAGCTGTTTTTT. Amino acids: CASSQKGTGGTGELFF.

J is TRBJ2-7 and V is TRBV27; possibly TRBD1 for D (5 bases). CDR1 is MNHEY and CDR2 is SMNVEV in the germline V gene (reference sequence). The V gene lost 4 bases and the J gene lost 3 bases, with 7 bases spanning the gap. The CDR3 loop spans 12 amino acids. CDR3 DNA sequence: TGTGCCAGCAGTTCGCAGGGCTACGAGCAGTACGTC. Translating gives CASSSQGYEQYV.